Presented here are 26 T cell receptor beta chains from one specimen sequenced in a study of early T cells in non-severe SARS-CoV-2 infection (dated by TCRdb to the early 2020s). The library was generated by 5' RACE. Sequencing instrument: NextSeq 500. In TCRdb, the public reads were trimmed at Q25 with fastp and aligned with MiXCR, with productive beta chains retained. Rows matching on CDR3 protein sequence are summarized as one entry with the most common DNA and genes. The table for this sample lists some 91,000 distinct CDR3 sequences; 8% to 13% of them were counted only once. Around 4.8% of the sample comes from the top ten. Sample: whole blood, taken at baseline. The receptor set was obtained from an adult who was a healthcare worker with PCR-confirmed SARS-CoV-2 infection or an uninfected control (not recorded which).

The chain links TRBV7-9 to TRBJ2-7, with 12 bases lining up with TRBD1. This CDR3 has 15 amino acids. Germline V CDR1 and CDR2: SEHNR, FQNEAQ (reference sequence). Trimming cost V 4 bases and J 6 bases; bases outside gene matches: 7. The CDR3 bases are TGTGCCAGCAGCTCAACCGGGACAGGGGGCGTCGAGCAGTACTTC. This codes for CASSSTGTGGVEQYF. Full variable domain (remainder filled in from reference TRBV7-9 and TRBJ2-7): DTGVSQNPRHKITKRGQNVTFRCDPISEHNRLYWYRQTLGQGPEFLTYFQNEAQLEKSRLLSDRFSAERPKGSFSTLEIQRTEQGDSAMYLCASSSTGTGGVEQYFGPGTRLTVT.

This clonotype was observed many times. The V gene is TRBV5-1, the J gene TRBJ2-7; TRBD2 matches at 13 bases. CDR1 is SGHRS and CDR2 is YFSETQ in the germline V gene. CDR3 size: 15 residues. Unmatched junction bases numbered 2, after V lost 3 bases and J lost 2 bases. CDR3 protein: CASSSGTSGTYEQYF. CDR3 in DNA: TGCGCCAGCAGCTCCGGGACTAGCGGGACCTACGAGCAGTACTTC.

This clonotype was counted at least ten times. The V and J genes are TRBV10-2 and TRBJ1-2, with no clear D. CDR3 length: 16 amino acids. Germline V lookup: CDR1 WSHSY, CDR2 SAAADI. The V and J ends lost 5 bases and 2 bases respectively, with 18 bases between them. The CDR3 DNA follows: TGCGCCAGCAGTCTTAGTACTCGGGCTCCGAACTATGGCTACACCTTC. As protein: CASSLSTRAPNYGYTF.

This clonotype was counted ten times or more. The chain is built from TRBV7-9 and TRBJ2-3; tentatively, D is TRBD2 (6 bases). This CDR3 has 15 residues. In germline, CDR1 is SEHNR, CDR2 FQNEAQ (reference sequence). V was pared by 5 bases and J by 2 bases, with 14 bases between. The CDR3 bases are TGTGCCAGCAGCGGTAGTCAGCGGGTCACAGATACGCAGTATTTT. Translating it yields CASSGSQRVTDTQYF.

This clonotype has ten or more counts. The chain couples TRBV7-9 to TRBJ2-1; TRBD2 matches 10 bases. The CDR3 is 13 residues long. J lost 8 bases, V lost 6 bases, and 4 bases had no gene match. Germline V gene lookup returns CDR1 SEHNR and CDR2 FQNEAQ (reference sequence). CDR3 residues: CASSSSGSYEQFF. The CDR3 DNA sequence: TGTGCCAGCAGTTCTAGCGGGAGCTATGAGCAGTTCTTC.

At least ten counts were recorded for this clonotype. The chain couples TRBV29-1 to TRBJ2-3, with 14 bases fitting TRBD2. The germline V gene encodes CDR1 SQVTM and CDR2 ANQGSEA. This CDR3 has 13 residues. The J segment lost 6 bases and the V segment lost 4 bases, leaving 0 bases of the junction unmatched. The CDR3, as DNA: TGCAGCGTTGGGACTAGCGGGGGGGATACGCAGTATTTT. It codes for CSVGTSGGDTQYF.

This clonotype came up many times. The V and J genes are TRBV19 and TRBJ1-1; no clear D gene. The CDR3 totals 14 residues. The ends were cut back, 5 bases at V and 7 bases at J, with 17 bases in the middle. Germline V gives CDR1 LNHDA, CDR2 SQIVND (reference sequence). CDR3 residues: CASSPAPGPFEAFF. The CDR3 DNA is TGTGCCAGTAGTCCCGCCCCTGGACCGTTTGAAGCTTTCTTT.

The J gene is TRBJ2-2, the V gene TRBV19, with D tentatively TRBD1 or TRBD2 (5 bases each). Per the germline V gene, CDR1 is LNHDA and CDR2 is SQIVND (reference sequence). V dropped 5 bases and J dropped 6 bases, with 19 bases sitting between them. CDR3 size: 16 residues. CDR3 amino acids: CASSFSRDPAAGELFF. The CDR3 DNA reads as TGTGCCAGTAGTTTCTCCCGGGACCCAGCGGCCGGGGAGCTGTTTTTT.

This chain connects TRBV4-3 to TRBJ1-2; 7 bases map to TRBD1. Germline values: CDR1 LGHNA, CDR2 YSLEER. The CDR3 has 16 amino acids. V lost 0 bases to trimming and J lost 2 bases; unmatched junction nucleotides: 6. Here the CDR3 DNA reads TGCGCCAGCAGCCAAGATGGCGCAGGGGGAAACTATGGCTACACCTTC. It encodes CASSQDGAGGNYGYTF.

This clonotype was picked up a small number of times. The V gene is TRBV12-5, the J gene TRBJ2-3; no clear D gene. The CDR3 runs to 14 residues. V shed 6 bases and J shed 0 bases, with 10 bases lying between them. CDR1 is LGHNT and CDR2 is FRNRAP in the germline V gene. CDR3 coding DNA: TGTGCTAGTGGGAAGATGGGGAGCACAGATACGCAGTATTTT. Encoded protein: CASGKMGSTDTQYF.

CDR3 sequence: CASSLARTPNEQFF. The CDR3 DNA sequence: TGTGCCAGCAGCTTAGCACGGACCCCGAATGAGCAGTTCTTC. The V gene is TRBV7-2, the J gene TRBJ2-1, with D uncertain. V was shortened by 0 bases and J by 7 bases, with 10 bases between the two germline ends. Germline loops: CDR1 SGHTA, CDR2 FQGNSA. The CDR3 has 14 amino acids.

This clonotype was seen a few times. This chain's CDR3 is CASSLEVLTYEQYF. The CDR3 region has the DNA TGTGCCAGCAGTTTAGAGGTTCTAACCTACGAGCAGTACTTC. The chain has TRBV12-3 or TRBV12-4 and TRBJ2-7; the D is unclear. The CDR3 is 14 amino acids. The germline V and J ends were trimmed by 1 base and 2 bases, with 9 bases remaining between them.

This clonotype appeared many times. The J gene is TRBJ1-1, the V gene TRBV30, with a weak D call TRBD1 (5 bases). The length of the CDR3 is 13 residues. The V and J ends lost 2 bases and 4 bases respectively, with 11 bases between them. The germline CDR1 and CDR2 sequences are GTSNPN and SVGIG (reference sequence). CDR3 residues: CAWSSAGGTEAFF. CDR3 DNA: TGTGCCTGGAGTAGTGCGGGGGGCACTGAAGCTTTCTTT.

This clonotype showed up many times. The V and J genes are TRBV7-9 and TRBJ2-1; 8 bases map to TRBD1. The CDR3 length is 16 residues. The trim removed 5 bases at V and 10 bases at J, leaving 16 bases unmatched. Per the germline V gene, CDR1 is SEHNR and CDR2 is FQNEAQ (reference sequence). The CDR3 is CASSPRGQIALGEQFF. Here the CDR3 DNA reads TGTGCCAGCAGCCCCAGGGGGCAGATTGCTTTAGGGGAGCAGTTCTTC.

This clonotype was found a few times. The rearrangement links TRBV29-1 to TRBJ2-1; D ambiguous. The CDR3 loop spans 18 amino acids. The germline gives CDR1 SQVTM, CDR2 ANQGSEA. Deletions cut 0 bases from V and 5 bases from J, with 23 bases between. This chain's CDR3 is CSVEDRFVLHRTDNEQFF. As DNA, the CDR3 is TGCAGCGTTGAAGATCGATTTGTCCTCCATCGAACTGACAATGAGCAGTTCTTC.

The chain has TRBV6-5 and TRBJ2-7; D may be TRBD2 (5 bases). Trimming left V 6 bases short and J 6 bases short, with 15 bases between. The CDR3 runs to 13 residues. Germline V gives CDR1 MNHEY, CDR2 SVGAGI. The CDR3 loop is CASSPPGVSEQYF. DNA of the CDR3: TGTGCCAGCAGCCCCCCCGGGGTATCCGAGCAGTACTTC.

The chain carries TRBV30 and TRBJ2-1, with no clear D. CDR3 length: 14 residues. Germline V gives CDR1 GTSNPN, CDR2 SVGIG (reference sequence). Between the trimmed V and J ends, which lost 0 bases and 3 bases, there was a span of 9 bases. Here the CDR3 reads CAWSVAQIYNEQFF. The CDR3, as DNA: TGTGCCTGGAGTGTAGCACAGATCTACAATGAGCAGTTCTTC.

In this sample, this clonotype turned up many times. The rearrangement joins TRBV19 to TRBJ2-4; D is perhaps TRBD1 or TRBD2 (6 bases each). The length of the CDR3 is 12 residues. V shed 5 bases and J shed 7 bases, with 9 bases lying between them. CDR1 is LNHDA, CDR2 SQIVND, per germline (reference sequence). CDR3 nucleotides: TGTGCCAGTAGTCTAGGGGGGAACATTCAGTACTTC. Residues: CASSLGGNIQYF.

There are a few counts of this clonotype. V gene TRBV5-1 combines with J gene TRBJ2-5; 8 bases align to TRBD1. This CDR3 is 16 amino acids long. CDR1 SGHRS and CDR2 YFSETQ come from the germline V gene. Trimming took 2 bases from V and 2 from J; bases not matched to a gene: 8. The CDR3: CASSLSGTGVQETQYF. Written as DNA, the CDR3 is TGCGCCAGCAGCTTATCCGGGACAGGAGTTCAAGAGACCCAGTACTTC.

This clonotype was observed at least ten times. The chain recombines TRBV4-1 with TRBJ1-3; D not resolved. V was clipped by 7 bases and J by 0 bases, with 16 bases between them. The CDR3 sequence is 16 residues long. CDR1 MGHRA and CDR2 YSYEKL come from the germline V gene. The CDR3 is CASTGSSRTSGNTIYF. The CDR3, as DNA: TGCGCCAGCACGGGGTCCTCCCGTACCTCTGGAAACACCATATATTTT.

The rearrangement uses TRBV6-6 and TRBJ1-5; D call uncertain. The V end lost 0 bases, the J end lost 6 bases, and 9 bases lay between the germline ends. The CDR3 spans 14 residues. In germline, CDR1 is MNHNY, CDR2 SVGAGI (reference sequence). This CDR3 is CASSYSTSPQPQHF. The CDR3 DNA reads TGTGCCAGCAGTTACTCGACTTCTCCTCAGCCCCAGCATTTT.

The chain employs TRBV6-1 and TRBJ2-2, with TRBD2 identical over 8 bases. Germline V gene sequence: CDR1 MNHNS, CDR2 SASEGT. The CDR3 contains 15 residues. Losses at the gene ends were 3 bases for V and 3 bases for J; bases not matched to a gene: 3. The CDR3 DNA reads as TGTGCCAGCAGTGAGGTACTAGCGGACACCGGGGAGCTGTTTTTT. Translating gives CASSEVLADTGELFF.

The sample holds a few counts of this clonotype. The chain is built from TRBV7-8 and TRBJ2-7; the match to TRBD2 covers 7 bases. The CDR3 has 13 amino acids. Trimming cost V 8 bases and J 5 bases; bases outside gene matches: 9. The V gene's germline CDR1 is SGHVS and CDR2 FQNEAQ. DNA for the CDR3: TGTGCCAGCCGCGGAGCGGGGAGGGACGAGCAGTACTTC. As protein: CASRGAGRDEQYF.

The chain uses TRBV7-6 and TRBJ2-2; D uncertain. V lost 7 bases, J lost 1 base, and 7 bases lay in between. Per germline, CDR1 SGHVS and CDR2 FNYEAQ. The CDR3 has 13 amino acids. The CDR3: CASTPGNTGELFF. The CDR3 nucleotides read TGTGCCAGCACCCCAGGGAACACCGGGGAGCTGTTTTTT.

This clonotype has just a few counts. This chain connects TRBV6-5 to TRBJ1-2; TRBD1 aligns across 7 bases. Trimming removed 5 bases from V and 6 bases from J; junction bases left unmatched: 3. Germline assignment: CDR1 MNHEY and CDR2 SVGAGI. The CDR3 is 12 amino acids. The CDR3 DNA reads TGTGCCAGCAGTGTTACAGGGGATGGCTACACCTTC. Its translation: CASSVTGDGYTF.

The chain uses TRBV3-1 and TRBJ1-5, with D hard to call. The length of the CDR3 is 13 residues. V shed 0 bases and J shed 6 bases, with 6 bases lying between them. CDR1 is LGHDT, CDR2 YNNKEL, per germline (reference sequence). CDR3 in amino acids: CASSQDRVQPQHF. The DNA for the CDR3 is TGTGCCAGCAGCCAAGACAGAGTTCAGCCCCAGCATTTT.